This is a list of T cell receptor beta chains from one sample in a study of cytomegalovirus exposure and HLA in healthy donors. Method: immunoSEQ multiplex PCR; TCRdb's copy keeps in-frame clones and lacks some. The sample lists about 180,000 clones; around 77% were seen once. The specimen sequenced was PBMCs. Receptors were obtained from a man in his 60s in good health and CMV-seronegative. Each CDR3 is given with its conserved first and last residue. Fields, in order: CDR3 DNA, CDR3 protein, D gene, clone size, J gene, V gene. The D gene is left open where the match is weak. Not every row has a clone size; where given, it reads once, few, many or a size class.

CDR3 DNA: TGTGCCAGCAGTGACCGTCCGGGGGAGACCCAGTACTTC
CDR3 protein: CASSDRPGETQYF
D gene: -
clone size: -
J gene: TRBJ2-5
V gene: TRBV6-4

CDR3 DNA: TGTGCCAGTAGATCGCGAGTAAACCTGGCCAAAAACATTCAGTACTTC
CDR3 protein: CASRSRVNLAKNIQYF
D gene: -
clone size: -
J gene: TRBJ2-4
V gene: TRBV19

CDR3 DNA: TGTGCCAGCAGCTTGGAGCGGGGGGGCTCCGGGGAGCTGTTTTTT
CDR3 protein: CASSLERGGSGELFF
D gene: TRBD2
clone size: once
J gene: TRBJ2-2
V gene: TRBV5-4

CDR3 DNA: TGTGCCAGCCTAGGACAGAGGCACGAGCCCCAGCATTTT
CDR3 protein: CASLGQRHEPQHF
D gene: -
clone size: -
J gene: TRBJ1-5
V gene: TRBV6-1

CDR3 DNA: TGTGCCAGTAGTATATCCCGAGACACACAAAACTATGGCTACACCTTC
CDR3 protein: CASSISRDTQNYGYTF
D gene: -
clone size: -
J gene: TRBJ1-2
V gene: TRBV19

CDR3 DNA: TGTGCCAGCAGTGGACCCTCCGGGTCGGCGGGAAAATCGGCCCAGCATTTT
CDR3 protein: CASSGPSGSAGKSAQHF
D gene: -
clone size: few
J gene: TRBJ1-5
V gene: TRBV6-1

CDR3 DNA: TGCGCCAGCAGCACGGGGACAGGGGGTTTCTCCTACAATGAGCAGTTCTTC
CDR3 protein: CASSTGTGGFSYNEQFF
D gene: TRBD1
clone size: once
J gene: TRBJ2-1
V gene: TRBV5-1

CDR3 DNA: TGTGCCAGCAGGTCGGGGGGGACCTCCTACGAGCAGTACTTC
CDR3 protein: CASRSGGTSYEQYF
D gene: TRBD2
clone size: -
J gene: TRBJ2-7
V gene: TRBV2

CDR3 DNA: TGTGCCAGCAGTGTCGAGGGTACGAATAGTGGAGCTTTCTTT
CDR3 protein: CASSVEGTNSGAFF
D gene: -
clone size: -
J gene: TRBJ1-1
V gene: TRBV2

CDR3 DNA: TGTGCCAGCAGTGAAGCCTTCGGAGAAGGAGCTTTCTTT
CDR3 protein: CASSEAFGEGAFF
D gene: -
clone size: -
J gene: TRBJ1-1
V gene: TRBV6-1

CDR3 DNA: TGTGCCAGCAGTTTGGTGGCACAGGGCCTGAGCAATCAGCCCCAGAATTTT
CDR3 protein: CASSLVAQGLSNQPQNF
D gene: -
clone size: once
J gene: TRBJ1-5
V gene: TRBV28

CDR3 DNA: TGTGCCAGCAGCCTATATGGTGACACCATATATTTT
CDR3 protein: CASSLYGDTIYF
D gene: -
clone size: -
J gene: TRBJ1-3
V gene: TRBV5-4

CDR3 DNA: TGTGCCAGCAGTTTTGAGTTGGCAGGGGCCAATGAGCAGTTCTTC
CDR3 protein: CASSFELAGANEQFF
D gene: -
clone size: few
J gene: TRBJ2-1
V gene: TRBV6-1

CDR3 DNA: TGTGCCAGCAGCTTGAGTGACAGGGCCCTGAACTATGGCTACACCTTC
CDR3 protein: CASSLSDRALNYGYTF
D gene: TRBD1
clone size: few
J gene: TRBJ1-2
V gene: TRBV5-6

CDR3 DNA: TGTGCCAGCAGCCGCGGGGACAGAACTAATGAAAAACTGTTTTTT
CDR3 protein: CASSRGDRTNEKLFF
D gene: TRBD1
clone size: -
J gene: TRBJ1-4
V gene: TRBV5-6

CDR3 DNA: TGTGCCAGCAGCCCAAAACAGGGGAGCACTGAAGCTTTCTTT
CDR3 protein: CASSPKQGSTEAFF
D gene: TRBD1
clone size: -
J gene: TRBJ1-1
V gene: TRBV9

CDR3 DNA: TGCGCCAGCAGCCAGGATCAAGGAGGGTCTTGGACCCAGTACTTC
CDR3 protein: CASSQDQGGSWTQYF
D gene: -
clone size: -
J gene: TRBJ2-5
V gene: TRBV4-1

CDR3 DNA: TGTGCCAGCAGTGCCCGGACAGGGGTCAATAGCAATCAGCCCCAGCATTTT
CDR3 protein: CASSARTGVNSNQPQHF
D gene: TRBD1
clone size: -
J gene: TRBJ1-5
V gene: TRBV2

CDR3 DNA: TGCGCCAGCAGCTTGGGACAGGGGGACTATGGCTACACCTTC
CDR3 protein: CASSLGQGDYGYTF
D gene: TRBD1
clone size: -
J gene: TRBJ1-2
V gene: TRBV5-1

CDR3 DNA: TGTGCCAGCTCAGGACAGGGGTACAATCAGCCCCAGCATTTT
CDR3 protein: CASSGQGYNQPQHF
D gene: TRBD1
clone size: -
J gene: TRBJ1-5
V gene: TRBV18

CDR3 DNA: TGTGCCAGCAGCTTAGTTGACAGGGGGTACGAGCAGTACTTC
CDR3 protein: CASSLVDRGYEQYF
D gene: TRBD1
clone size: -
J gene: TRBJ2-7
V gene: TRBV13

CDR3 DNA: TGTGCCAGCAGCTTAGGACAGCAAGAGACCCAGTACTTC
CDR3 protein: CASSLGQQETQYF
D gene: -
clone size: -
J gene: TRBJ2-5
V gene: TRBV11-3

CDR3 DNA: TGTGCCAGCAGTTTCAGGGCGGGAGGAGATACGCAGTATTTT
CDR3 protein: CASSFRAGGDTQYF
D gene: TRBD2
clone size: -
J gene: TRBJ2-3
V gene: TRBV27

CDR3 DNA: TGCGCCAGCAGCTTGGCCGGACAGGGGACTGGCTACACCTTC
CDR3 protein: CASSLAGQGTGYTF
D gene: TRBD1
clone size: -
J gene: TRBJ1-2
V gene: TRBV5-1

CDR3 DNA: TGTGCCAGTAGTGCAGACAGGGGAGGCGAGACCCAGTACTTC
CDR3 protein: CASSADRGGETQYF
D gene: TRBD1
clone size: -
J gene: TRBJ2-5
V gene: TRBV19

CDR3 DNA: TGTGCCAGCAGTACGACAGGGGGTCAGCCCCAGCATTTT
CDR3 protein: CASSTTGGQPQHF
D gene: TRBD1
clone size: -
J gene: TRBJ1-5
V gene: TRBV2

CDR3 DNA: TGTGCCAGCACCGAAGGGGACAGTGGTCAGCCCCAGCATTTT
CDR3 protein: CASTEGDSGQPQHF
D gene: TRBD1
clone size: -
J gene: TRBJ1-5
V gene: TRBV6-1

CDR3 DNA: TGTGCCAGCACCCAGGGCAGGGGGACTGAAGCTTTCTTT
CDR3 protein: CASTQGRGTEAFF
D gene: TRBD1
clone size: -
J gene: TRBJ1-1
V gene: TRBV6-1

CDR3 DNA: TGTGCCAGTAGTATCGGAGGACAAGAGACCCAGTACTTC
CDR3 protein: CASSIGGQETQYF
D gene: -
clone size: -
J gene: TRBJ2-5
V gene: TRBV19

CDR3 DNA: TGTGCCAGTAGTAAATGGGGGGTGAACACTGAAGCTTTCTTT
CDR3 protein: CASSKWGVNTEAFF
D gene: -
clone size: -
J gene: TRBJ1-1
V gene: TRBV19

CDR3 DNA: TGTGCCAGCAGCTTAAGATCAGGTCAGGGGATTGGCAATGAGCAGTTCTTC
CDR3 protein: CASSLRSGQGIGNEQFF
D gene: -
clone size: -
J gene: TRBJ2-1
V gene: TRBV7-2

CDR3 DNA: TGTGCCAGCAGGGGGGGACCGGACTCCTACGAGCAGTACTTC
CDR3 protein: CASRGGPDSYEQYF
D gene: -
clone size: once
J gene: TRBJ2-7
V gene: TRBV6-1

CDR3 DNA: TGTGCCAGCAGTGAACGGCAACAGGGACAAGCTTTCTTT
CDR3 protein: CASSERQQGQAFF
D gene: -
clone size: -
J gene: TRBJ1-1
V gene: TRBV6-1

CDR3 DNA: TGTGCCAGCAGTTCGGGACAGGGGAATCAGCCCCAGCATTTT
CDR3 protein: CASSSGQGNQPQHF
D gene: TRBD1
clone size: -
J gene: TRBJ1-5
V gene: TRBV28

CDR3 DNA: TGTGCCAGCAGCCCCCGGGACTTGGGGGACACTGAAGCTTTCTTT
CDR3 protein: CASSPRDLGDTEAFF
D gene: -
clone size: -
J gene: TRBJ1-1
V gene: TRBV7-8

CDR3 DNA: TGTGCCAGCAAGAACCCCGGGACTAGCGGGGGGGCCGATACGCAGTATTTT
CDR3 protein: CASKNPGTSGGADTQYF
D gene: TRBD2
clone size: once
J gene: TRBJ2-3
V gene: TRBV27

CDR3 DNA: TGTGCCAGCAGCTCGGGTGGCATGCACTCTGGAAACACCATATATTTT
CDR3 protein: CASSSGGMHSGNTIYF
D gene: -
clone size: -
J gene: TRBJ1-3
V gene: TRBV5-4

CDR3 DNA: TGTGCCAGCAGCTGGGGACAGGGGGCTAACGGGGCTTTCTTT
CDR3 protein: CASSWGQGANGAFF
D gene: TRBD1
clone size: few
J gene: TRBJ1-1
V gene: TRBV5-5

CDR3 DNA: TGTGCCAGCAGCCTGACAGTGTCATCCTACGAGCAGTACTTC
CDR3 protein: CASSLTVSSYEQYF
D gene: -
clone size: -
J gene: TRBJ2-7
V gene: TRBV7-9

CDR3 DNA: TGTGCCAGTAGTATTGGACAGGGGAGCTCCTATAATTCACCCCTCCACTTT
CDR3 protein: CASSIGQGSSYNSPLHF
D gene: TRBD1
clone size: -
J gene: TRBJ1-6
V gene: TRBV19

CDR3 DNA: TGTGCCAGCAGCGCCGGGACTAGCGGGGGAAAGCAGTTCTTC
CDR3 protein: CASSAGTSGGKQFF
D gene: TRBD2
clone size: -
J gene: TRBJ2-1
V gene: TRBV9

CDR3 DNA: TGCAGCGTTGAAGAAATCCCCCCCGAGACAGGAAGGATTGGCTACACCTTC
CDR3 protein: CSVEEIPPETGRIGYTF
D gene: -
clone size: -
J gene: TRBJ1-2
V gene: TRBV29-1

CDR3 DNA: TGTGCCAGCAGCTTTTCGGGAGGGTCAAGCACCGGGGAGCTGTTTTTT
CDR3 protein: CASSFSGGSSTGELFF
D gene: TRBD2
clone size: -
J gene: TRBJ2-2
V gene: TRBV5-8

CDR3 DNA: TGTGCCAGCAGTTTGCGGACTAGCAATCCCGGGGAGCTGTTTTTT
CDR3 protein: CASSLRTSNPGELFF
D gene: TRBD2
clone size: -
J gene: TRBJ2-2
V gene: TRBV27

CDR3 DNA: TGCGCCAGCAGCTTGAGGCTAGCGGGAGTCCAAGAGACCCAGTACTTC
CDR3 protein: CASSLRLAGVQETQYF
D gene: TRBD2
clone size: -
J gene: TRBJ2-5
V gene: TRBV5-1

CDR3 DNA: TGCGCCAGCAGTGCAGGGGCCTCAGATACGCAGTATTTT
CDR3 protein: CASSAGASDTQYF
D gene: -
clone size: -
J gene: TRBJ2-3
V gene: TRBV10-1

CDR3 DNA: TGTGCCAGCAGCTTAACTAGCGGGAGCACAGATACGCAGTATTTT
CDR3 protein: CASSLTSGSTDTQYF
D gene: TRBD2
clone size: -
J gene: TRBJ2-3
V gene: TRBV5-6

CDR3 DNA: TGTGCCAGTAGCCGGGGGGAGTGGGAGACCCAGTACTTC
CDR3 protein: CASSRGEWETQYF
D gene: TRBD2
clone size: -
J gene: TRBJ2-5
V gene: TRBV6-5

CDR3 DNA: TGTGCCAGCAGCCCCCGAGCAGGGTCCCCAGATACGCAGTATTTT
CDR3 protein: CASSPRAGSPDTQYF
D gene: -
clone size: -
J gene: TRBJ2-3
V gene: TRBV9

CDR3 DNA: TGCGCCAGCAGCTTGGCCGGCCCTAGCGGCACAGATACGCAGTATTTT
CDR3 protein: CASSLAGPSGTDTQYF
D gene: -
clone size: -
J gene: TRBJ2-3
V gene: TRBV5-1

CDR3 DNA: TGTGCCAGCAGAACAGACAGGGTGAGGACTGAAGCTTTCTTT
CDR3 protein: CASRTDRVRTEAFF
D gene: TRBD1
clone size: -
J gene: TRBJ1-1
V gene: TRBV2

CDR3 DNA: TGCAGCGTTGACCAGGGGAACTATGGCTACCCCTTC
CDR3 protein: CSVDQGNYGYPF
D gene: -
clone size: -
J gene: TRBJ1-2
V gene: TRBV29-1

CDR3 DNA: TGTGCCAGCAGGGAACAGGGCCCTGGGGCCAACGTCCTGACTTTC
CDR3 protein: CASREQGPGANVLTF
D gene: -
clone size: -
J gene: TRBJ2-6
V gene: TRBV2

CDR3 DNA: TGTGCCAGCAGCTACCCCGGGACTAGCACAGATACGCAGTATTTT
CDR3 protein: CASSYPGTSTDTQYF
D gene: -
clone size: -
J gene: TRBJ2-3
V gene: TRBV11-2

CDR3 DNA: TGTGCCAGCAGTGACCCGGGACTAGCGGAAAGCACAGATACGCAGTATTTT
CDR3 protein: CASSDPGLAESTDTQYF
D gene: TRBD2
clone size: few
J gene: TRBJ2-3
V gene: TRBV6-1